This TCR beta chain was documented in a study of breast tumors, draining lymph nodes, adjacent tissues. Per the germline V gene, CDR1 is SGHRS and CDR2 is YFSETQ. This CDR3 has 16 amino acids. V gave up 2 bases and J gave up 4 bases, with 17 bases separating them. From the multiplex PCR reads, TCRdb called clonotypes with MiXCR, one entry per CDR3 protein. In the table there are fewer than 200,000 distinct CDR3 sequences, around 35% of which are singletons. Breast cancer patients provided tissue from their axillary draining lymph nodes. Only a few counts were recorded for this clonotype. Its target is unknown. Given a much more abundant clone one base away, this may be a read error. General study findings and limits: The data were judged consistent with most tumor T cells coming from lymph node and expanding in tumor. Tumor T cell lymph node origin was a supported hypothesis, not proven. Tumor and nontumor repertoires were significantly more similar in luminal-like than in basal-like breast cancer.

Sequencing was carried out using axillary lymph node tissue. The gene calls are TRBV5-1 and TRBJ2-3; tentatively, D is TRBD2 (7 bases). The TCR sequence derives from a female donor with breast cancer. Some clones in this sample may be carry-over from other donors' samples. This CDR3 is CASSFQGSTSADTQYF. The CDR3, as DNA: TGCGCCAGCAGCTTTCAGGGGAGTACTAGCGCAGATACGCAGTATTTT.